These 2 T cell receptor beta chains came from one sample sequenced in a study of shared clonotypes between healthy human individuals. TCRdb's table, derived via immunoSEQ multiplex PCR, lists solely in-frame clones and lacks some. The data hold 950,000 to 1,100,000 clones, with roughly 70% observed a single time. The sample consisted of memory CD4+ T cells sorted from blood. Subset noted: CD45RA-negative fraction. The origin of the receptors is a young man in good health.

The J gene is TRBJ2-5, the V gene TRBV9; 13 nucleotides line up with TRBD2. This CDR3 spans 16 amino acids. V lost 4 bases, J lost 7 bases, and 10 bases stayed unmatched. Germline CDR1 is SGDLS and CDR2 is YYNGEE. CDR3: CASSTGLAGVMGTQYF. The CDR3 nucleotides are TGTGCCAGCAGCACTGGACTAGCGGGGGTTATGGGGACCCAGTACTTC.

The rearrangement links TRBV10-3 to TRBJ2-2, with D unclear. CDR1 and CDR2 (germline): ENHRY, SYGVKD. Between the trimmed V and J ends, which lost 8 bases and 2 bases, there was a span of 12 bases. CDR3 length: 14 residues. The CDR3 spells CAIHDGTNTGELFF. CDR3 DNA: TGTGCCATCCACGATGGTACTAACACCGGGGAGCTGTTTTTT.